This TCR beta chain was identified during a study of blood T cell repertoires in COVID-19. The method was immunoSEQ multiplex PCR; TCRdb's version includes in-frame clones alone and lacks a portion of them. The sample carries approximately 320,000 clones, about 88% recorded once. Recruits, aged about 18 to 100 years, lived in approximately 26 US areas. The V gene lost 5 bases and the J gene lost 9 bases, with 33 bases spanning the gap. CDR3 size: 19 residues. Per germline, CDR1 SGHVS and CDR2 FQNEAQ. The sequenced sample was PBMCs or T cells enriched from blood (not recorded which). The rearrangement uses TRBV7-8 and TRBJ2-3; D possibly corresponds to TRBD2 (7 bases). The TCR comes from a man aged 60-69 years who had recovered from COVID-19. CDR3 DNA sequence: TGTGCCAGCAGCCCAAATAGACTGTGGGTGGAGGGGGGGCAGGCGACGCAGTATTTT. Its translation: CASSPNRLWVEGGQATQYF.